These T cell receptor beta chains were read from a single sample in a study of T cell responses to AZD1222 COVID-19 vaccine. Clones were sequenced by immunoSEQ multiplex PCR, and TCRdb holds only the in-frame ones, with some missing. This repertoire shows around 88,000 clones, around 90% found once; its top ten account for about a tenth. This sample comprised peripheral blood, obtained on day 0 of MenACWY control vaccination. The receptors come from an adult in good health. Each CDR3 is given with its conserved first and last residue. The D gene is left open where the match is weak. Size values are once, few and many counts, or a class for expanded clones, and some rows have none.

clone size: once; V gene: TRBV4-1; D gene: NA; J gene: TRBJ1-5; CDR3 protein: CASSHPGQNQPQHF; CDR3 DNA: TGCGCCAGCAGCCACCCCGGACAGAATCAGCCCCAGCATTTT
clone size: NA; V gene: TRBV29-1; D gene: NA; J gene: TRBJ1-2; CDR3 protein: CSVDRGNYGYTF; CDR3 DNA: TGCAGCGTTGATCGCGGGAACTATGGCTACACCTTC
clone size: NA; V gene: TRBV19; D gene: NA; J gene: TRBJ1-2; CDR3 protein: CASTDRTQSGYTF; CDR3 DNA: TGTGCCAGCACCGACAGAACCCAGAGCGGCTACACCTTC
clone size: NA; V gene: TRBV30; D gene: TRBD2; J gene: TRBJ2-1; CDR3 protein: CAWNLGTSGGEQFF; CDR3 DNA: TGTGCCTGGAACCTCGGGACTAGCGGTGGTGAGCAGTTCTTC
clone size: NA; V gene: TRBV24-1; D gene: TRBD2; J gene: TRBJ2-1; CDR3 protein: CATSDASGGPNNEQFF; CDR3 DNA: TGTGCCACCAGTGATGCTAGCGGGGGCCCTAACAATGAGCAGTTCTTC
clone size: NA; V gene: TRBV27; D gene: NA; J gene: TRBJ2-6; CDR3 protein: CASSPNLPGSGANVLTF; CDR3 DNA: TGTGCCAGCAGTCCAAATCTCCCCGGGTCTGGGGCCAACGTCCTGACTTTC
clone size: once; V gene: TRBV15; D gene: NA; J gene: TRBJ1-1; CDR3 protein: CATSRDSPAEAFF; CDR3 DNA: TGTGCCACCAGCAGAGATTCACCAGCTGAAGCTTTCTTT
clone size: NA; V gene: TRBV3-1/TRBV3-2; D gene: NA; J gene: TRBJ2-1; CDR3 protein: CASSQDTGEYNEQFF; CDR3 DNA: TGTGCCAGCAGCCAAGATACGGGGGAGTACAATGAGCAGTTCTTC
clone size: few; V gene: TRBV14; D gene: NA; J gene: TRBJ1-1; CDR3 protein: CASSHEERTEAFF; CDR3 DNA: TGTGCCAGCAGCCACGAGGAAAGGACTGAAGCTTTCTTT
clone size: NA; V gene: TRBV6-5; D gene: NA; J gene: TRBJ1-2; CDR3 protein: CASRRTGLNNYGYTF; CDR3 DNA: TGTGCCAGCAGGCGAACAGGGCTCAACAACTATGGCTACACCTTC